The clone carrying this T cell receptor (beta chain) was picked up a small number of times. This entry is derived from a study of T-cell reconstitution after alpha-beta-depleted transplantation in children. Preparing the TCRbeta library involved the use of unique molecular identifiers. Using its own MiXCR run on the PCR reads, TCRdb lists one record per CDR3 protein. Among hundreds of thousands of distinct CDR3 sequences listed, about 10% were seen once. Looked up from germline, CDR1 is SQVTM and CDR2 is ANQGSEA. The junction had 8 bases not matched to a gene; V was cut back by 5 bases and J by 6 bases. The CDR3 runs 14 residues.

This specimen was PBMCs, taken before TCRalphabeta/CD19-depleted stem cell transplant. V gene TRBV29-1 combines with J gene TRBJ2-1; 9 nucleotides align to TRBD2. The receptor was isolated from a child aged 2-15 years with inherited bone marrow failure, due to receive a stem cell transplant. CDR3 DNA sequence: TGCAGCGTTCTTCCCCGCGGGGGGGCCAATGAGCAGTTCTTC. Amino acids: CSVLPRGGANEQFF.